There are many counts of the clone carrying this T cell receptor (beta chain). Germline CDR1 reads SGHRS; CDR2 reads YFSETQ. The CDR3 totals 15 residues. Trimming shortened V by 5 bases and J by 5 bases, and 19 bases separated the two germline ends. TCR beta CDR3 sequences were amplified from RNA transcripts. TCR CDR3 regions were first amplified by RT-PCR with HTBI primers. From the multiplex PCR reads, TCRdb called clonotypes with MiXCR, one entry per CDR3 protein. The data show over 150,000 distinct CDR3 sequences, with 17% seen just once and roughly 50% held by the top ten. The sample is drawn from a study of T cells in Graves' hyperthyroidism and ophthalmopathy. On the study more broadly: Peripheral blood collection took place at initial diagnosis, before any treatment.

The study defined stable Graves' hyperthyroidism as no ophthalmopathy progression within 18 months. The specimen sequenced was blood. V gene TRBV5-1 combines with J gene TRBJ1-1, with D uncertain. This sequence was found in a woman in her 50s with Graves' hyperthyroidism. The CDR3 sequence is CASSSPDRVGTEAFF. As DNA, the CDR3 is TGCGCCAGCAGTTCTCCCGATAGGGTAGGAACTGAAGCTTTCTTT.